This T cell receptor (beta chain) is drawn from a study of cytomegalovirus exposure and HLA in healthy donors. The PCR was carried out with 60 Vbeta primers and 13 Jbeta primers. TCRdb's copy holds only in-frame clones and misses some; the assay was immunoSEQ multiplex PCR. The sample lists some 190,000 clones, around 82% occurring once. The study's findings and limits: Later examination showed HLA-associated TCR beta chains had greater clonal expansion than equally common others. Earlier findings revealed that most TCR beta V segments proved productive either about 87% or about 30% of the time. The authors later linked a missense DCLRE1C variant to TCR beta V- and J-gene trimming.

Note on this clone: What it binds is not known.

At the time of sampling, donors were nominally healthy, though unrecorded immune exposures were likely. The V segment lost 0 bases and the J segment 6 bases; nucleotides outside the gene matches: 3. The CDR3 loop spans 16 amino acids. The germline gives CDR1 SGHRS, CDR2 YFSETQ. The chain combines TRBV5-1 with TRBJ2-2; 12 nucleotides line up with TRBD2. This sequence was found in a middle-aged man in good health and CMV-seropositive. The sequenced sample consisted of PBMCs. CDR3 sequence reads: CASSLVLAGGPGELFF. DNA of the CDR3: TGCGCCAGCAGCTTGGTTCTAGCGGGAGGGCCCGGGGAGCTGTTTTTT.